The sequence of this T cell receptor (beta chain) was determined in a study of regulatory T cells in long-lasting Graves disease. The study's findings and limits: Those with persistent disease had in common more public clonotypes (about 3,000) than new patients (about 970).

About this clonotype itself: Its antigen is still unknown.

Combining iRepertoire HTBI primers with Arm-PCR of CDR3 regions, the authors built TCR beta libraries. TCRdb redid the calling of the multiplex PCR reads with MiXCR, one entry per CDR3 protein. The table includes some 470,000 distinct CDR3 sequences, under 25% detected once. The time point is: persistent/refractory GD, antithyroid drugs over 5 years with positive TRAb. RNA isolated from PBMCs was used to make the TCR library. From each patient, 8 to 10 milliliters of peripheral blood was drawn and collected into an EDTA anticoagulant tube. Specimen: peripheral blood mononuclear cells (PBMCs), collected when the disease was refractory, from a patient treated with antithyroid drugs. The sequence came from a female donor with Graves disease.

Here the CDR3 reads CASSPRGWQGAYEQYF. The DNA for the CDR3 is TGTGCCAGCTCACCGCGGGGGTGGCAGGGGGCCTACGAGCAGTACTTC. The rearrangement links TRBV18 to TRBJ2-7; D may correspond to TRBD1 or TRBD2 (7 bases each). Per the germline V gene, CDR1 is KGHSH and CDR2 is LQKENI. Trimming cost V 3 bases and J 2 bases, with 17 bases left between them. CDR3 length equals 16 residues.